This TCR beta chain comes out of a study of CD8 T cells in Susac syndrome. After extraction with the RNeasy kit, about 0.5 to 1 ug of the RNA was reverse transcribed using random hexamers. By means of immunoSEQ multiplex PCR, TCR beta CDR3 spanning 54 Vbeta and 13 Jbeta underwent amplification. TCRdb called the immunoSEQ multiplex PCR reads again in MiXCR, with one record for every CDR3 protein. This sample carries 130,000 or so distinct CDR3 sequences, roughly 96% of them seen once, and the ten largest clones take approximately 0.12%. The multiple sclerosis controls consisted of treatment-naive patients with relapsing-remitting disease, either stable or active. The germline V gene encodes CDR1 SQVTM and CDR2 ANQGSEA. The CDR3 totals 13 residues. Trimming pared 7 bases from V and 8 bases from J, leaving 17 bases between.

This clonotype was obtained from a human donor with multiple sclerosis. The chain is built from TRBV29-1 and TRBJ1-4; possibly TRBD1 for D (6 bases). The sequencing sample was made of CD4+ T cells from PBMCs. Here the CDR3 reads CSGYTGLGEKLFF. Written as DNA, the CDR3 is TGCAGCGGCTACACAGGGCTGGGCGAAAAACTGTTTTTT.